These T cell receptor beta chains were read from a single sample in a study of blood T cell repertoires in COVID-19. The repertoire was sequenced with immunoSEQ multiplex PCR; TCRdb's copy has only in-frame clones and lacks some. Of 35,000 to 50,000 clones listed, 91% were seen once; the top ten hold over 2%. Sequencing was done on a sample of peripheral blood. The source is a man aged 50-59 years with active COVID-19. The CDR3 runs from the conserved cysteine through the conserved F or W. Fields, in order: D gene, clone size, J gene, V gene, CDR3 protein, CDR3 DNA. The D gene is left open where the match is weak. Clone size, where shown, is once, few, many, or a class for clones that have expanded.

d_gene: TRBD1
abundance: .
j_gene: TRBJ2-3
v_gene: TRBV7-8
CDR3aa: CASSSYRGLGTDTQYF
CDR3nt: TGTGCCAGCAGCTCCTACAGGGGGCTAGGGACAGATACGCAGTATTTT

d_gene: TRBD2
abundance: .
j_gene: TRBJ2-1
v_gene: TRBV7-2
CDR3aa: CASSLRTSGHEQFF
CDR3nt: TGTGCCAGCAGCCTACGGACTAGCGGGCATGAGCAGTTCTTC

d_gene: .
abundance: .
j_gene: TRBJ2-4
v_gene: TRBV7-9
CDR3aa: CASSLVLPGQGNIQYF
CDR3nt: TGTGCCAGCAGCTTAGTTTTGCCCGGACAAGGAAACATTCAGTACTTC

d_gene: .
abundance: .
j_gene: TRBJ2-7
v_gene: TRBV2
CDR3aa: CASKRQGLSYEQYF
CDR3nt: TGTGCCAGCAAGAGGCAGGGGCTCTCCTACGAGCAGTACTTC

d_gene: .
abundance: few
j_gene: TRBJ1-4
v_gene: TRBV15
CDR3aa: CATSTTAEKLFF
CDR3nt: TGTGCCACCAGCACGACAGCGGAAAAACTGTTTTTT

d_gene: .
abundance: .
j_gene: TRBJ1-2
v_gene: TRBV27
CDR3aa: CASMGLGYTF
CDR3nt: TGTGCCAGCATGGGGCTAGGCTACACCTTC

d_gene: TRBD2
abundance: once
j_gene: TRBJ2-2
v_gene: TRBV5-1
CDR3aa: CASGPFAGGPAGELFF
CDR3nt: TGCGCCAGCGGACCCTTTGCGGGGGGGCCCGCCGGGGAGCTGTTTTTT

d_gene: .
abundance: .
j_gene: TRBJ1-1
v_gene: TRBV2
CDR3aa: CASSLDWRSEAFF
CDR3nt: TGTGCCAGCAGTCTTGACTGGCGGAGCGAAGCTTTCTTT

d_gene: TRBD2
abundance: .
j_gene: TRBJ2-2
v_gene: TRBV7-9
CDR3aa: CASSHTSGRTDGELFF
CDR3nt: TGTGCCAGCAGCCACACTAGCGGGAGGACGGACGGGGAGCTGTTTTTT

d_gene: .
abundance: .
j_gene: TRBJ2-7
v_gene: TRBV29-1
CDR3aa: CSVIFSDSKSSYEQYF
CDR3nt: TGCAGCGTTATTTTCTCGGACTCGAAAAGCTCCTACGAGCAGTACTTC

d_gene: TRBD2
abundance: .
j_gene: TRBJ2-3
v_gene: TRBV6-2/TRBV6-3
CDR3aa: CASSYSTSGGRSTDTQYF
CDR3nt: TGTGCCAGCAGTTACTCGACTAGCGGGGGGAGAAGCACAGATACGCAGTATTTT

d_gene: TRBD1
abundance: .
j_gene: TRBJ1-6
v_gene: TRBV13
CDR3aa: CASSQGTANSPLHF
CDR3nt: TGTGCCAGCAGCCAGGGGACAGCCAATTCACCCCTCCACTTT

d_gene: .
abundance: once
j_gene: TRBJ2-5
v_gene: TRBV6-1
CDR3aa: CASSDRGETQYF
CDR3nt: TGTGCCAGCAGTGACAGGGGCGAGACCCAGTACTTC

d_gene: .
abundance: .
j_gene: TRBJ1-5
v_gene: TRBV19
CDR3aa: CASSSSTSKPQHF
CDR3nt: TGTGCCAGTAGTTCCTCGACTTCCAAGCCCCAGCATTTT

d_gene: TRBD2
abundance: once
j_gene: TRBJ2-1
v_gene: TRBV5-5
CDR3aa: CASSRGTSGSVEQFF
CDR3nt: TGTGCCAGCAGCCGAGGGACTAGCGGGAGCGTTGAGCAGTTCTTC

d_gene: .
abundance: .
j_gene: TRBJ1-2
v_gene: TRBV5-6
CDR3aa: CASSPLSTGDEGYTF
CDR3nt: TGTGCCAGCAGCCCGCTTTCTACAGGCGACGAAGGCTACACCTTC

d_gene: .
abundance: .
j_gene: TRBJ1-4
v_gene: TRBV24-1
CDR3aa: CAIIRGEANEKLFF
CDR3nt: TGTGCCATCATCCGGGGAGAAGCTAATGAAAAACTGTTTTTT

d_gene: .
abundance: .
j_gene: TRBJ2-3
v_gene: TRBV5-4
CDR3aa: CASARTDTDTQYF
CDR3nt: TGTGCCAGCGCTCGAACAGACACAGATACGCAGTATTTT

d_gene: .
abundance: .
j_gene: TRBJ1-3
v_gene: TRBV3-1/TRBV3-2
CDR3aa: CASSLAGGGGNTIYF
CDR3nt: TGTGCCAGCAGCCTTGCCGGGGGAGGTGGAAACACCATATATTTT

d_gene: TRBD1
abundance: medium-sized
j_gene: TRBJ1-5
v_gene: TRBV5-8
CDR3aa: CASSPTGYQPQHF
CDR3nt: TGTGCCAGCAGCCCGACAGGGTATCAGCCCCAGCATTTT

d_gene: TRBD1
abundance: .
j_gene: TRBJ1-2
v_gene: TRBV5-1
CDR3aa: CASTNPGQGSDGYTF
CDR3nt: TGCGCCAGCACAAACCCGGGACAGGGGTCGGATGGCTACACCTTC

d_gene: TRBD1
abundance: .
j_gene: TRBJ1-2
v_gene: TRBV7-8
CDR3aa: CASTPREGGQSPLRYGYTF
CDR3nt: TGTGCCAGCACCCCGCGCGAAGGGGGACAGTCGCCTCTAAGATATGGCTACACCTTC

d_gene: .
abundance: .
j_gene: TRBJ1-5
v_gene: TRBV12-3/TRBV12-4
CDR3aa: CASSGRADQPQHF
CDR3nt: TGTGCCAGCAGCGGCAGGGCAGATCAGCCCCAGCATTTT

d_gene: .
abundance: .
j_gene: TRBJ1-5
v_gene: TRBV28
CDR3aa: CASTVSNQPQHF
CDR3nt: TGTGCCAGCACAGTAAGCAATCAGCCCCAGCATTTT

d_gene: .
abundance: .
j_gene: TRBJ2-7
v_gene: TRBV4-1
CDR3aa: CASSQDSTLLVPTYEQYF
CDR3nt: TGCGCCAGCAGCCAAGATTCCACTCTCCTAGTCCCAACCTACGAGCAGTACTTC

d_gene: TRBD1
abundance: .
j_gene: TRBJ1-4
v_gene: TRBV5-1
CDR3aa: CASSVNPGQSIAKLFF
CDR3nt: TGCGCCAGCAGCGTTAATCCGGGACAGTCTATCGCGAAACTGTTTTTT

d_gene: .
abundance: .
j_gene: TRBJ1-1
v_gene: TRBV5-1
CDR3aa: CASRAAGGLNTEAFF
CDR3nt: TGCGCCAGCAGAGCCGCGGGAGGGCTGAACACTGAAGCTTTCTTT

d_gene: .
abundance: .
j_gene: TRBJ1-1
v_gene: TRBV5-4
CDR3aa: CASSLWGVPDTEAFF
CDR3nt: TGTGCCAGCAGCTTGTGGGGCGTCCCTGACACTGAAGCTTTCTTT

d_gene: TRBD2
abundance: .
j_gene: TRBJ2-7
v_gene: TRBV5-4
CDR3aa: CASSSGRAYEQYF
CDR3nt: TGTGCCAGCAGCTCCGGGAGGGCCTACGAGCAGTACTTC

d_gene: .
abundance: .
j_gene: TRBJ2-2
v_gene: TRBV7-9
CDR3aa: CASSFRFDRLTGELFF
CDR3nt: TGTGCCAGCAGCTTTAGGTTCGACAGGTTGACCGGGGAGCTGTTTTTT

d_gene: TRBD1
abundance: .
j_gene: TRBJ2-5
v_gene: TRBV2
CDR3aa: CASVFRDRPQETQYF
CDR3nt: TGTGCCAGCGTTTTCCGGGACAGACCTCAAGAGACCCAGTACTTC

d_gene: TRBD2
abundance: few
j_gene: TRBJ2-5
v_gene: TRBV19
CDR3aa: CASSRGGEAETQYF
CDR3nt: TGTGCCAGTAGCCGCGGGGGGGAGGCGGAGACCCAGTACTTC

d_gene: .
abundance: .
j_gene: TRBJ1-2
v_gene: TRBV11-2
CDR3aa: CASSSGLYGYTF
CDR3nt: TGTGCCAGCAGCTCCGGACTTTATGGCTACACCTTC

d_gene: .
abundance: .
j_gene: TRBJ1-1
v_gene: TRBV30
CDR3aa: CAWSPGGLSTEAFF
CDR3nt: TGTGCCTGGAGTCCGGGGGGGCTGAGCACTGAAGCTTTCTTT

d_gene: TRBD2
abundance: .
j_gene: TRBJ2-5
v_gene: TRBV14
CDR3aa: CASSALGSGRQETQYF
CDR3nt: TGTGCCAGCAGCGCCCTAGGTAGCGGGAGGCAAGAGACCCAGTACTTC

d_gene: TRBD1
abundance: .
j_gene: TRBJ1-2
v_gene: TRBV3-1/TRBV3-2
CDR3aa: CASSDRGDGYTF
CDR3nt: TGTGCCAGCAGCGACAGGGGGGATGGCTACACCTTC

d_gene: .
abundance: .
j_gene: TRBJ1-1
v_gene: TRBV18
CDR3aa: CASSPDGEMNTEAFF
CDR3nt: TGTGCCAGCTCTCCGGACGGGGAAATGAACACTGAAGCTTTCTTT

d_gene: .
abundance: .
j_gene: TRBJ2-7
v_gene: TRBV7-2
CDR3aa: CASSLGSLSYEQYF
CDR3nt: TGTGCCAGCAGCTTAGGCAGTCTGTCCTACGAGCAGTACTTC

d_gene: .
abundance: .
j_gene: TRBJ1-2
v_gene: TRBV5-1
CDR3aa: CASSFQGRVSGYTF
CDR3nt: TGCGCCAGCAGCTTTCAGGGGCGAGTCTCTGGCTACACCTTC

d_gene: TRBD2
abundance: .
j_gene: TRBJ2-3
v_gene: TRBV4-2
CDR3aa: CASSQDASAGIHTDTQYF
CDR3nt: TGTGCCAGCAGCCAAGATGCCTCAGCGGGGATACACACAGATACGCAGTATTTT

d_gene: TRBD1
abundance: few
j_gene: TRBJ2-7
v_gene: TRBV6-9
CDR3aa: CASSSFGTASYEQYF
CDR3nt: TGTGCCAGCAGTTCCTTCGGGACAGCTTCCTACGAGCAGTACTTC

d_gene: .
abundance: few
j_gene: TRBJ1-1
v_gene: TRBV15
CDR3aa: CATSRDRQTEAFF
CDR3nt: TGTGCCACCAGCAGAGATCGCCAGACTGAAGCTTTCTTT

d_gene: .
abundance: .
j_gene: TRBJ2-7
v_gene: TRBV6-2/TRBV6-3
CDR3aa: CASSYQVKAPSSYEQYF
CDR3nt: TGTGCCAGCAGTTACCAGGTGAAGGCTCCAAGCTCCTACGAGCAGTACTTC

d_gene: TRBD1
abundance: .
j_gene: TRBJ1-3
v_gene: TRBV18
CDR3aa: CASSPPRQGSDTIYF
CDR3nt: TGTGCCAGCTCACCACCGAGACAGGGGAGCGACACCATATATTTT

d_gene: .
abundance: .
j_gene: TRBJ2-1
v_gene: TRBV5-1
CDR3aa: CASGDELGSYNEQFF
CDR3nt: TGCGCCAGCGGAGACGAGCTGGGCTCCTACAATGAGCAGTTCTTC

d_gene: TRBD2
abundance: .
j_gene: TRBJ2-1
v_gene: TRBV10-3
CDR3aa: CASGLAGGTDNEQFF
CDR3nt: TGTGCCAGCGGACTAGCGGGAGGTACTGACAATGAGCAGTTCTTC